This T cell receptor (beta chain) was captured by sequencing in a study of cytomegalovirus exposure and HLA in healthy donors. Study at large: Membership in the Caucasian-associated ancestry cluster was found for approximately 85% of fewer than 450 genotyped donors. General study findings and limits: In an earlier analysis, productive rearrangement rates for most beta V segments clustered near 87% or 30%.

Primers: 60 Vbeta forward and 13 Jbeta reverse. Method: immunoSEQ multiplex PCR; TCRdb's copy keeps in-frame clones and lacks some. The sample gives about 150,000 clones, approximately 77% of which show up once; around 1.5% is in the top ten. In its sample, this clone was seen a few times. Its antigen is currently unknown. CDR3 length: 16 amino acids. Trimming cost V 3 bases and J 6 bases; bases outside gene matches: 8. Germline V CDR1 and CDR2: LNHDA, SQIVND (reference sequence). The material sequenced was PBMCs. The sequence came from a woman between 40 and 55 years old in good health and CMV-seronegative. The chain carries TRBV19 and TRBJ1-5; 10 bases fit TRBD1. The CDR3, as DNA: TGTGCCAGTAGTATCCCGACAGGGGGCAAGGGTCAGCCCCAGCATTTT. As protein: CASSIPTGGKGQPQHF.